This entry is about one T cell receptor (beta chain). The sample originates from a study of blood T cell repertoires in COVID-19. Overall study context: The United States, Italy and Spain supplied acute and convalescent COVID-19 samples. Sources were T cells, B-cell-depleted T cells, or PBMCs; the material itself was cDNA or gDNA.

The V and J ends lost 8 bases and 2 bases respectively, with 24 bases between them. Germline CDR1 reads SGHTA; CDR2 reads FQGNSA. CDR3 length: 17 residues. Authors' data handling: Amplification of reference gene primers provided the estimated nucleated cell counts. Assay used: immunoSEQ multiplex PCR; TCRdb lists only in-frame clones, some missing. V, J and clone size are taken as reported in that table, and D and trimming were inferred from the DNA itself. The sample includes about 130,000 clones, over 75% of them seen just once. The J gene is TRBJ2-5, the V gene TRBV7-2, with TRBD2 as a possible D gene (5 bases). The sequencing input was peripheral blood. The sequence derives from a man older than 75 with active or convalescent COVID-19. The CDR3 DNA follows: TGTGCCAGCGCCGGCCGACACAAGGCTAGCATACAAGAGACCCAGTACTTC. Translation: CASAGRHKASIQETQYF.